This section outlines one T cell receptor beta chain sequence together with its context. The antigen is unknown. Germline lookup yields CDR1 SGDLS and CDR2 YYNGEE. The CDR3 runs to 15 residues. V shed 2 bases, J shed 1 base, and the junction held 0 bases outside the gene matches. These data belong to a study of radiotherapy plus CTLA-4 blockade in lung cancer. Study context: Disease control reached approximately 31%, with objective responses in over 15%. Regarding the study as a whole: Once radiotherapy plus ipilimumab had been given, TCR clones derived from tumor expanded in blood.

Repertoires were generated with immunoSEQ multiplex PCR, while TCRdb's copy carries only in-frame clones and drops some. This table holds tens of thousands of clones, roughly 79% found once. The sequence came from a human donor with non-small cell lung cancer who had a partial response to radiotherapy plus ipilimumab. Some clones in this sample may be carry-over from other donors' samples. The chain is built from TRBV9 and TRBJ2-3; TRBD2 matches 11 bases. The material sequenced was peripheral blood, taken from a patient treated with radiotherapy plus ipilimumab. Here the CDR3 DNA reads TGTGCCAGCAGCGTGACTAGCGGGGGCACAGATACGCAGTATTTT. This gives the protein CASSVTSGGTDTQYF.